The 3 T cell receptor beta chains below were found in one sample sequenced in a study of Graves' ophthalmopathy and Graves' hyperthyroidism. RNA transcripts were the template, and TCR beta CDR3 regions were amplified from them. HTBI primers primed a first-round RT-PCR, and a second-round multiplex PCR followed. Each CDR3 protein is one row after TCRdb ran MiXCR on the multiplex PCR reads. Here the sample spans 740,000 or so distinct CDR3 sequences, 40% being singletons. Sequenced sample: peripheral blood. These receptors were collected from an adult man with Graves' ophthalmopathy.

The CDR3 coding sequence is TGTGCCAGCAGTTTAAGTTCGGGCAGCCAAGAGACCCAGTACTTC. Residues: CASSLSSGSQETQYF. V usage is TRBV28 and J usage is TRBJ2-5, with D unclear. CDR1 MDHEN and CDR2 SYDVKM come from the germline V gene. This CDR3 contains 15 residues. V was pared by 2 bases and J by 1 base, with 11 bases between.

This chain joins TRBV6-5 and TRBJ2-5, with 12 bases that match TRBD1. This CDR3 has 17 residues. After removal of 8 bases from V and 5 bases from J, the junction contained 15 bases not matched to a gene. From germline, CDR1 is MNHEY and CDR2 SVGAGI. The CDR3 region has the DNA TGTGCCAGCTGCCGTCTCGGGACAGGGGGCTTGGGGGAGACCCAGTACTTC. This translates into CASCRLGTGGLGETQYF.

This clonotype was detected ten times or more. The chain couples TRBV7-9 to TRBJ1-6; D is perhaps TRBD1 (5 bases). The V end lost 1 base, the J end lost 6 bases, and 7 bases lay between the germline ends. Per the germline V gene, CDR1 is SEHNR and CDR2 is FQNEAQ (reference sequence). The CDR3 runs to 14 residues. The CDR3 nucleotides read TGTGCCAGCAGCTTAGGACAGACTAATTCACCCCTCCACTTT. It codes for CASSLGQTNSPLHF.